The 28 T cell receptor beta chains reported below all come from one sample, sequenced in a study of cytomegalovirus exposure and HLA in healthy donors. Vbeta (60) and Jbeta (13) primers were used in the PCR. Clones were sequenced by immunoSEQ multiplex PCR, and TCRdb holds only the in-frame ones, with some missing. The sample contains some 200,000 clones, 82% of which appear only once. Sequencing used PBMCs. All receptors derive from a woman aged 40 to 50 in good health and CMV-seronegative.

The CDR3 sequence is CASSSLGGTVYQPQHF. The CDR3 bases are TGTGCCAGCAGTTCTCTGGGAGGGACGGTATATCAGCCCCAGCATTTT. V is TRBV6-5 and J is TRBJ1-5, with a weak D call TRBD1 (5 bases). Looked up from germline, CDR1 is MNHEY and CDR2 is SVGAGI. The V and J ends lost 4 bases and 5 bases respectively, with 18 bases between them. This CDR3 is 16 amino acids long.

The rearrangement links TRBV5-3 to TRBJ2-1, with 7 nucleotides matching TRBD1. TRBV5-3 is classed as an ORF, of uncertain function. This CDR3 spans 15 amino acids. V shed 7 bases, J shed 3 bases, and the junction held 10 bases outside the gene matches. The CDR3 DNA sequence: TGTGCCAGAGCGGACCGGGACAGACTCTACAATGAGCAGTTCTTC. Protein product: CARADRDRLYNEQFF.

The chain employs TRBV5-4 and TRBJ1-6; D is possibly TRBD1 (6 bases). The V end lost 0 bases, the J end lost 2 bases, and 9 bases lay between the germline ends. Germline lookup yields CDR1 SGHNT and CDR2 YYREEE (reference sequence). This CDR3 is 16 amino acids long. The CDR3 here is CASSLATGPYNSPLHF. Here the CDR3 DNA reads TGTGCCAGCAGCTTGGCCACAGGGCCCTATAATTCACCCCTCCACTTT.

This clone was observed a handful of times. This chain links TRBV5-1 with TRBJ1-1, with TRBD1 as a possible D gene (6 bases). Germline CDR1 reads SGHRS; CDR2 reads YFSETQ. CDR3 length: 14 amino acids. V gave up 0 bases and J gave up 5 bases, with 11 bases separating them. The CDR3 region is CASSLAGDWTEAFF. The CDR3 coding sequence is TGCGCCAGCAGCTTGGCAGGGGATTGGACTGAAGCTTTCTTT.

The chain couples TRBV27 to TRBJ1-2, with D possibly TRBD1 on 5 matching bases. The V gene lost 5 bases and the J gene lost 8 bases, with 21 bases spanning the gap. Germline V lookup: CDR1 MNHEY, CDR2 SMNVEV (reference sequence). The CDR3 has 15 amino acids. The CDR3 DNA follows: TGTGCCAGCAGTCTCCAGTCCCGCAGGGAAGGGGGCTACACCTTC. It translates to CASSLQSRREGGYTF.

The chain has TRBV5-4 and TRBJ1-1; D remains unclear. The germline gives CDR1 SGHNT, CDR2 YYREEE (reference sequence). The CDR3 loop spans 13 amino acids. V lost 5 bases and J 1 base, leaving 9 bases between the germline ends. CDR3 sequence: CASRTRGNTEAFF. In nucleotides, the CDR3 is TGTGCCAGCAGGACCCGGGGGAACACTGAAGCTTTCTTT.

As for this clone: The same CDR3 can be traced to other DNA sequences in this sample. The genes are TRBV5-1 and TRBJ2-4; TRBD1 matches at 8 bases. Germline CDR1 SGHRS, CDR2 YFSETQ. Losses at the gene ends were 5 bases for V and 8 bases for J; bases not matched to a gene: 12. This CDR3 is 15 amino acids long. The CDR3 bases are TGCGCCAGCAGTTCCACCGGGACAGGATACGACATTCAGTACTTC. This sequence encodes CASSSTGTGYDIQYF.

The chain combines TRBV30 with TRBJ1-6; TRBD1 matches at 8 bases. The CDR3 spans 15 residues. CDR1 and CDR2 (germline): GTSNPN, SVGIG (reference sequence). V gave up 5 bases and J gave up 4 bases; unmatched junction bases: 7. In DNA form, the CDR3 reads TGTGCCTGGCAGGGGGCAGAGGGTTATAATTCACCCCTCCACTTT. As protein: CAWQGAEGYNSPLHF.

CDR3 DNA sequence: TGTGCCAGCAGTTTGCTCGCGGGGGGGTTCTTAGAGCAGTTCTTC. It specifies CASSLLAGGFLEQFF. The chain is built from TRBV28 and TRBJ2-1, with TRBD2 matching 9 bases. The CDR3 totals 15 residues. With 3 bases clipped from V and 10 bases from J, the junction kept 10 bases outside the gene matches. The germline CDR1 and CDR2 sequences are MDHEN and SYDVKM.

The rearrangement links TRBV2 to TRBJ1-5; D not resolved. Germline loops: CDR1 SNHLY, CDR2 FYNNEI. The V end was cut by 5 bases, the J end by 4 bases, with 15 bases between. This CDR3 comprises 15 residues. The CDR3 sequence is CASSSSVGGNQPQHF. The CDR3 nucleotides are TGTGCCAGCAGTTCGAGCGTCGGAGGGAATCAGCCCCAGCATTTT.

The V call is TRBV30, the J call TRBJ2-5; a possible D gene is TRBD2 (5 bases). Germline V gives CDR1 GTSNPN, CDR2 SVGIG (reference sequence). V was shortened by 0 bases and J by 5 bases, with 19 bases between the two germline ends. This CDR3 has 16 amino acids. CDR3 sequence reads: CAWSVSMSPWEETQYF. The CDR3 coding sequence is TGTGCCTGGAGTGTTTCGATGAGTCCTTGGGAGGAGACCCAGTACTTC.

The chain recombines TRBV25-1 with TRBJ2-1, with 8 bases identical to TRBD2. The CDR3 runs 17 residues. After removal of 3 bases from V and 0 bases from J, the junction contained 7 bases not matched to a gene. The germline CDR1 and CDR2 sequences are MGHDK and SYGVNS. CDR3 bases: TGTGCCAGCAGTGATTGGGCTAGCGGGTACTCCTACAATGAGCAGTTCTTC. Translation gives CASSDWASGYSYNEQFF.

V usage is TRBV19 and J usage is TRBJ2-3, with D possibly TRBD1 on 6 matching bases. This CDR3 has 13 amino acids. CDR1 LNHDA and CDR2 SQIVND come from the germline V gene (reference sequence). V was cut by 9 bases and J by 2 bases, with 12 bases left in between. The CDR3 reads CASQGHPTDTQYF. CDR3 nucleotides: TGTGCCAGCCAGGGACATCCCACAGATACGCAGTATTTT.

J is TRBJ1-5 and V is TRBV2; D is perhaps TRBD1 (5 bases). Trimming removed 3 bases at V and 4 bases at J, with 7 bases between. The CDR3 sequence is 13 residues long. The germline CDR1 and CDR2 sequences are SNHLY and FYNNEI. CDR3 sequence: CASSEGLNQPQHF. The CDR3 DNA is TGTGCCAGCAGTGAGGGACTGAATCAGCCCCAGCATTTT.

This clone was seen only a few times. The V gene is TRBV9, the J gene TRBJ1-2; no clear D gene. The CDR3 is made up of 13 amino acids. Germline loops: CDR1 SGDLS, CDR2 YYNGEE. Trimming left V 0 bases short and J 8 bases short, with 11 bases between. The CDR3 sequence is CASSVDRSGGYTF. Here the CDR3 DNA reads TGTGCCAGCAGCGTAGATCGAAGCGGAGGCTACACCTTC.

The chain uses TRBV5-1 and TRBJ1-1; 8 nucleotides align to TRBD1. The trim removed 2 bases at V and 5 bases at J, leaving 2 bases unmatched. Germline CDR1 SGHRS, CDR2 YFSETQ. CDR3 length: 13 residues. CDR3 amino acids: CASSFQGATEAFF. In nucleotides, the CDR3 is TGCGCCAGCAGCTTTCAGGGGGCAACTGAAGCTTTCTTT.

This chain connects TRBV6-1 to TRBJ1-1; D perhaps matches TRBD1 (6 bases). The germline V gene has CDR1 MNHNS and CDR2 SASEGT. The CDR3 runs to 14 residues. The V end lost 4 bases, the J end lost 0 bases, and 9 bases lay between the germline ends. As DNA, the CDR3 is TGTGCCAGCAGTGTCCAGGGGATGAACACTGAAGCTTTCTTT. It translates to CASSVQGMNTEAFF.

In regard to this clone: Other DNA sequences in this specimen translate into the identical CDR3. V is TRBV7-2 and J is TRBJ1-2, with no clear D. Germline V CDR1 and CDR2: SGHTA, FQGNSA. The V end was cut by 2 bases, the J end by 2 bases, with 6 bases between. This CDR3 contains 13 residues. The CDR3 region is CASSLNRNYGYTF. The CDR3 DNA reads as TGTGCCAGCAGCTTAAACAGAAACTATGGCTACACCTTC.

The table lists this clone with a count of one. The chain links TRBV14 to TRBJ2-1; 8 bases agree with TRBD1. This CDR3 has 17 residues. Per the germline V gene, CDR1 is SGHDN and CDR2 is FVKESK. Losses at the gene ends were 1 base for V and 5 bases for J; bases not matched to a gene: 10. CDR3 residues: CASSQGWTGLINNEQFF. DNA for the CDR3: TGTGCCAGCAGCCAAGGCTGGACAGGGCTTATAAACAATGAGCAGTTCTTC.

The chain links TRBV9 to TRBJ2-3; a possible D gene is TRBD1 (6 bases). Per the germline V gene, CDR1 is SGDLS and CDR2 is YYNGEE. V lost 4 bases, J lost 1 base, and 13 bases lay in between. The CDR3 is 15 residues long. Here the CDR3 DNA reads TGTGCCAGCAGCCCATCGACAGGAGGCACAGATACGCAGTATTTT. Encoded protein: CASSPSTGGTDTQYF.

V usage is TRBV19 and J usage is TRBJ1-5; D gene ambiguous. V was cut by 5 bases and J by 4 bases, with 9 bases left in between. The V gene's germline CDR1 is LNHDA and CDR2 SQIVND (reference sequence). The CDR3 totals 13 residues. CDR3 region: CASSSQWNQPQHF. In nucleotides, the CDR3 is TGTGCCAGTAGTTCCCAGTGGAATCAGCCCCAGCATTTT.

This chain links TRBV4-2 with TRBJ1-6; 7 bases align to TRBD1. The CDR3 is made up of 14 amino acids. The J segment lost 7 bases and the V segment lost 6 bases, leaving 6 bases of the junction unmatched. Germline V gives CDR1 LGHNA, CDR2 YNFKEQ. The CDR3 here is CASRSGTANSPLHF. The CDR3 bases are TGTGCCAGCAGGTCCGGGACAGCCAATTCACCCCTCCACTTT.

The chain links TRBV5-5 to TRBJ1-4; D gene ambiguous. V lost 5 bases to trimming and J lost 0 bases, with 8 bases between them. Germline assignment: CDR1 SGHKS and CDR2 YYEKEE (reference sequence). The CDR3 spans 14 residues. The CDR3 loop reads CASRRQATNEKLFF. Here the CDR3 DNA reads TGTGCCAGCAGACGACAAGCAACTAATGAAAAACTGTTTTTT.

This clone was recorded a few times. This chain joins TRBV5-4 and TRBJ1-6, with TRBD1 matching 9 bases. The CDR3 totals 16 residues. J lost 8 bases, V lost 4 bases, and 10 bases had no gene match. CDR1 is SGHNT, CDR2 YYREEE, per germline (reference sequence). The CDR3 sequence is CASSPSRQGVDSPLHF. In DNA, the CDR3 is TGTGCCAGCAGCCCGTCGAGACAGGGGGTGGATTCACCCCTCCACTTT. Using reference TRBV5-4 and TRBJ1-6 for the parts outside the CDR3, the full variable domain is ETGVTQSPTHLIKTRGQQVTLRCSSQSGHNTVSWYQQALGQGPQFIFQYYREEENGRGNFPPRFSGLQFPNYSSELNVNALELDDSALYLCASSPSRQGVDSPLHFGNGTRLTVT.

The rearrangement links TRBV14 to TRBJ2-2; D possibly corresponds to TRBD1 (5 bases). The CDR3 covers 13 residues. V was shortened by 8 bases and J by 5 bases, with 12 bases between the two germline ends. Germline CDR1 SGHDN, CDR2 FVKESK. Written as DNA, the CDR3 is TGTGCCAGCTCACACCAGGGAACCGGGGAGCTGTTTTTT. Translated, it gives CASSHQGTGELFF.

The chain uses TRBV11-3 and TRBJ2-7; 8 bases line up with TRBD1. This CDR3 contains 14 residues. Germline V gene data show CDR1 as SGHNT and CDR2 as YENEEA. V trimming: 5 bases; J trimming: 2 bases; junction bases outside the gene matches: 5. The CDR3 spells CASSTTTGAYEQYF. In DNA, the CDR3 is TGTGCCAGCAGCACAACGACAGGGGCCTACGAGCAGTACTTC. The variable domain in full, with the rest retrieved from reference TRBV11-3 and TRBJ2-7, is EAGVVQSPRYKIIEKKQPVAFWCNPISGHNTLYWYLQNLGQGPELLIRYENEEAVDDSQLPKDRFSAERLKGVDSTLKIQPAELGDSAVYLCASSTTTGAYEQYFGPGTRLTVT.

The rearrangement uses TRBV6-5 and TRBJ1-2, with D tentatively TRBD1 (5 bases). V lost 6 bases and J lost 3, with 17 bases in between. The V gene's germline CDR1 is MNHEY and CDR2 SVGAGI. This CDR3 spans 15 amino acids. The CDR3 protein is CASSESGTSYYGYTF. CDR3 in DNA: TGTGCCAGCAGCGAGTCAGGGACTTCTTACTATGGCTACACCTTC.

The chain employs TRBV7-3 and TRBJ1-1; D is ambiguous. This CDR3 comprises 15 residues. Germline-derived CDR1 and CDR2 are SGHTA and FQGTGA. Trimming took 5 bases from V and 5 from J, leaving 18 bases between them. The CDR3 spells CASSPTPSPPTEAFF. DNA of the CDR3: TGTGCCAGCAGCCCCACACCGTCTCCTCCGACTGAAGCTTTCTTT.